This T cell receptor beta chain was recovered during a study of cytomegalovirus exposure and HLA in healthy donors. Primers for the PCR totalled 60 Vbeta and 13 Jbeta. Generated by immunoSEQ multiplex PCR, the TCRdb table keeps only in-frame clones and is missing some. The data contain 150,000 to 200,000 clones, 77% of them singletons. Only a few counts were recorded for this clone. Germline assignment: CDR1 MDHEN and CDR2 SYDVKM. V was pared by 6 bases and J by 9 bases, with 3 bases of the junction left unmatched. CDR3 size: 12 residues. The source material was PBMCs. The gene calls are TRBV28 and TRBJ1-5; TRBD1 agrees at 9 bases. This TCR was recovered from an older woman in good health and CMV-seropositive. CDR3 in amino acids: CASRGTGRPQHF. The CDR3, as DNA: TGTGCCAGCAGAGGGACAGGGCGGCCCCAGCATTTT.